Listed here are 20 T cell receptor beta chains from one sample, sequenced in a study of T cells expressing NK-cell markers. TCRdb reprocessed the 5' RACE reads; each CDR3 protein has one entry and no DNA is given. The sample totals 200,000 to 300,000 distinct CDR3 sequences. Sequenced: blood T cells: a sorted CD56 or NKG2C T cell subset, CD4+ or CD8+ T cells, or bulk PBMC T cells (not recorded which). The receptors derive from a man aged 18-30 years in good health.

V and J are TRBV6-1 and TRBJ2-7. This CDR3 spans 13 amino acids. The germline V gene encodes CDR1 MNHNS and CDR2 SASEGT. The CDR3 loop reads CASSDSGMIEQYF.

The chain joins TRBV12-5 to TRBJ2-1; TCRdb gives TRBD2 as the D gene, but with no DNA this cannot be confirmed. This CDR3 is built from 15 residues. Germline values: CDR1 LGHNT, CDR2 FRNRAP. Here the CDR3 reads CASGLVLAGGDEQFF. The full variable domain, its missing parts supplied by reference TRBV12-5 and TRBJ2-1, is DARVTQTPRHKVTEMGQEVTMRCQPILGHNTVFWYRQTMMQGLELLAYFRNRAPLDDSGMPKDRFSAEMPDATLATLKIQPSEPRDSAVYFCASGLVLAGGDEQFFGPGTRLTVL.

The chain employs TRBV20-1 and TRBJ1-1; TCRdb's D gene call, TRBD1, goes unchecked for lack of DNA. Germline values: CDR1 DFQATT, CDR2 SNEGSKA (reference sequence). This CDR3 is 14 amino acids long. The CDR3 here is CSALATRARVEAFF.

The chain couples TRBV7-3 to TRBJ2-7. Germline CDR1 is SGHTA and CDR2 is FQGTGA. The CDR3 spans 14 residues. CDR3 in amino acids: CASSADGSTYEQYF.

The CDR3 loop reads CASSYEVALSGANVLTF. This sequence joins TRBV6-5 and TRBJ2-6; TCRdb's D call of TRBD2 is untestable without DNA. From germline, CDR1 is MNHEY and CDR2 SVGAGI. This CDR3 region has 17 residues.

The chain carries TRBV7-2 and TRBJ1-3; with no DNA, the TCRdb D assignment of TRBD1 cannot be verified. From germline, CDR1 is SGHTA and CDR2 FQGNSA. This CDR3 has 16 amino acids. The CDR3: CASSLGGHLSGNTIYF.

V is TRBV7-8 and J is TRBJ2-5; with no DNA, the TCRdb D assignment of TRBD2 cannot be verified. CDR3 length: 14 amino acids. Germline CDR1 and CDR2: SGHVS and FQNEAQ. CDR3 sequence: CASSLPGLAETQYF.

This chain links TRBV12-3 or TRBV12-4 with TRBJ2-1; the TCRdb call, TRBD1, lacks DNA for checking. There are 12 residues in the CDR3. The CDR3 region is CASTRGSDEQFF.

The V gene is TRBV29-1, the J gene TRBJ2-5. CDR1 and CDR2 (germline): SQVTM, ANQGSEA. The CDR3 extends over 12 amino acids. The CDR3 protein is CSVSSRQETQYF.

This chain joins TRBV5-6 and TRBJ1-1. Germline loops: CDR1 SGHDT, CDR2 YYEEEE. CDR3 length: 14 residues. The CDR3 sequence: CASTSRRLGVQAFF. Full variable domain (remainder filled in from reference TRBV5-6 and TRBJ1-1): DAGVTQSPTHLIKTRGQQVTLRCSPKSGHDTVSWYQQALGQGPQFIFQYYEEEERQRGNFPDRFSGHQFPNYSSELNVNALLLGDSALYLCASTSRRLGVQAFFGQGTRLTVV.

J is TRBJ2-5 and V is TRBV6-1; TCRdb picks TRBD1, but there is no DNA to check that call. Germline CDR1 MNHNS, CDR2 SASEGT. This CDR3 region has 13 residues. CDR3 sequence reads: CASKPRAEETQYF.

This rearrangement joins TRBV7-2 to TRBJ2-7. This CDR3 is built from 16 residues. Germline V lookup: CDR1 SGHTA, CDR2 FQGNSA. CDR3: CASSLSWAGGAYEQYF.

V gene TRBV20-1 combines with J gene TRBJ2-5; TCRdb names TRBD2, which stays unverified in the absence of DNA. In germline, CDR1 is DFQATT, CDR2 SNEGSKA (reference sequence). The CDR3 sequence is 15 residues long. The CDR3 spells CSAAGTSGSQETQYF.

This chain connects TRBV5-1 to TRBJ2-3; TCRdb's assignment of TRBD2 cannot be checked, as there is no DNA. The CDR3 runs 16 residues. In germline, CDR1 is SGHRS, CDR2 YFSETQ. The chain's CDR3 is CASSSGLANVADTQYF.

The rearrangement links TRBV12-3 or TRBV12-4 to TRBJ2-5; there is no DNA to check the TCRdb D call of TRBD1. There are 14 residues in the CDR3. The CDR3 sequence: CASNPGSRQETQYF.

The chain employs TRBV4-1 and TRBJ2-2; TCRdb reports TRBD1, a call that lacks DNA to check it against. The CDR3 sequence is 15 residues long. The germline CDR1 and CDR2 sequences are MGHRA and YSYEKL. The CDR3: CASSTWTDLTGELFF.

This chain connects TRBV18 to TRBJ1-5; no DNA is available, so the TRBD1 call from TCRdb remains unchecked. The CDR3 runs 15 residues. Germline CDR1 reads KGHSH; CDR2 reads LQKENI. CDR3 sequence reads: CASSLKTGWDQPQHF.

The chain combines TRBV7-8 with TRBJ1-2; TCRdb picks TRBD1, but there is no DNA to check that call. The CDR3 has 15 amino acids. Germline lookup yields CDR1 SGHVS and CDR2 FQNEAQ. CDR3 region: CASSLATDRGYGYTF.

CDR3 amino acids: CASSRDSGGRNNEQFF. This chain joins TRBV4-1 and TRBJ2-1; TCRdb proposes TRBD2, but this gene call is untestable without DNA. Germline CDR1 reads MGHRA; CDR2 reads YSYEKL. The CDR3 runs to 16 residues.

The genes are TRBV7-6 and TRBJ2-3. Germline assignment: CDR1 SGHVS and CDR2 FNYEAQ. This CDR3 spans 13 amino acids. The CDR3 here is CASSLHEKDTQYF.